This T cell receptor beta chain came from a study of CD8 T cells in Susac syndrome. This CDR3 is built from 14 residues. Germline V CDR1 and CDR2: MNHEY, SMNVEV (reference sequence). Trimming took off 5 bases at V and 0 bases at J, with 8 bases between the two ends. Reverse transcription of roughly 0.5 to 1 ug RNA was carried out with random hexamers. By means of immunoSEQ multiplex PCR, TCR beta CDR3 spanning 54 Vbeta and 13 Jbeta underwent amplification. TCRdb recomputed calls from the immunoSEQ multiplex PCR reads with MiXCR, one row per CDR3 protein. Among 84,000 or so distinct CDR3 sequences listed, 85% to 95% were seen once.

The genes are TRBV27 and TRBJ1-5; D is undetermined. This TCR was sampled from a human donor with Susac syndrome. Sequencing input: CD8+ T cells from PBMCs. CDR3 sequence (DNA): TGTGCCAGCAGTCTACACCCTAGCAATCAGCCCCAGCATTTT. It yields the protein CASSLHPSNQPQHF.